This T cell receptor (beta chain) was profiled in a study of beta chain bispecific antibodies for T cell cancers. Study summary: HPB-ALL carried surface TRBV5-5, while Jurkat carried TRBV12-3. Whole-study findings and limits: The leukemia cells, rather than normal T cells, gave most of the targeted TRBV signal.

TCRdb independently ran MiXCR on the 5' RACE reads; one entry per CDR3 protein. The sample contains 15,000 to 20,000 distinct CDR3 sequences, about 2.2% of which appear only once. Blood mononuclear cells were expanded for three to four days using either OKT3 anti-CD3 antibody or CD3/CD28 beads. Culture medium contained IL-2 at about 93 IU/ml and IL-7 at approximately 4.6 ng/ml. Bispecific antibody was added to 5 x 10^4 or so normal T cells and 5 x 10^4 or so target cells. There are 12 residues in the CDR3. Per germline, CDR1 SGHNT and CDR2 YYREEE (reference sequence). Trimming took 0 bases from V and 7 from J, leaving 7 bases between them. This clonotype was recorded at least ten times. Its antigen is not identified.

This chain joins TRBV5-4 and TRBJ1-1; D not certain. This TCR came from a human donor in good health. Some clones in this sample may be carry-over from other donors' samples. The material sequenced was healthy donor T cells cultured with leukemia cells. The CDR3 DNA reads as TGTGCCAGCAGCTTGGGAGAACTTGAAGCTTTCTTT. Encoded protein: CASSLGELEAFF.